The next 12 T cell receptor beta chains were all read from a single sample in a study of blood T cell repertoires in COVID-19. Generated by immunoSEQ multiplex PCR, the TCRdb table keeps only in-frame clones and is missing some. This sample carries about 180,000 clones, approximately 85% of them seen once, and the ten largest clones take about 3.3%. Sequencing was performed on peripheral blood. The receptor source for this set is a man in his fifties or sixties with acute or convalescent COVID-19.

The rearrangement joins TRBV9 to TRBJ1-4; maybe TRBD1 (5 bases). CDR1 and CDR2 from the germline V gene are SGDLS and YYNGEE. The CDR3 totals 14 residues. V lost 3 bases, J lost 4 bases, and 10 bases lay in between. DNA of the CDR3: TGTGCCAGCAGCGCAGGGATGGGTAATGAAAAACTGTTTTTT. Translation: CASSAGMGNEKLFF.

This clone is a singleton in its sample. This chain joins TRBV5-4 and TRBJ2-1; D is perhaps TRBD1 (5 bases). CDR1 SGHNT and CDR2 YYREEE come from the germline V gene (reference sequence). The CDR3 is 16 residues long. The ends were cut back, 5 bases at V and 2 bases at J, with 17 bases in the middle. CDR3 sequence: CASSSFLGRPYNEQFF. The CDR3 nucleotides read TGTGCCAGCAGTTCGTTTTTGGGGCGGCCCTACAATGAGCAGTTCTTC.

The chain combines TRBV28 with TRBJ1-2, with 8 bases matching TRBD1. The CDR3 has 14 residues. Germline CDR1 reads MDHEN; CDR2 reads SYDVKM. V shed 6 bases and J 1 base; nucleotides not matched to a gene: 4. CDR3 residues: CASRGRGRNYGYTF. Here the CDR3 DNA reads TGTGCCAGCAGGGGCAGGGGGCGTAACTATGGCTACACCTTC.

The chain joins TRBV10-1 to TRBJ2-2, with 7 bases identical to TRBD1. Looked up from germline, CDR1 is WNHNN and CDR2 is SYGVQD (reference sequence). The trim removed 3 bases at V and 6 bases at J, leaving 10 bases unmatched. This CDR3 contains 16 residues. The CDR3 DNA reads TGCGCCAGCAGTGACCACGGGACAGACGGCTCCGGGGAGCTGTTTTTT. Protein sequence: CASSDHGTDGSGELFF.

V usage is TRBV5-1 and J usage is TRBJ2-2; D may be TRBD2 (6 bases). Germline V gene lookup returns CDR1 SGHRS and CDR2 YFSETQ. The CDR3 spans 17 residues. With 4 bases removed from V and 0 bases from J, the gap between germline ends came to 16 bases. This chain's CDR3 is CASSPGASVSNTGELFF. The CDR3 bases are TGCGCCAGCAGCCCTGGGGCTAGCGTGTCGAACACCGGGGAGCTGTTTTTT.

The chain joins TRBV30 to TRBJ2-7, with D tentatively TRBD2 (6 bases). The CDR3 spans 13 residues. Germline assignment: CDR1 GTSNPN and CDR2 SVGIG (reference sequence). V dropped 5 bases and J dropped 0 bases, with 11 bases sitting between them. The CDR3 region has the DNA TGTGCCTGGGCCGGCGGGGCCTCCTACGAGCAGTACTTC. The encoded protein is CAWAGGASYEQYF.

Worth noting for this clone: Other nucleotide sequences in the sample specify the same CDR3. The chain carries TRBV30 and TRBJ2-3, with TRBD2 matching 11 bases. V trimming: 4 bases; J trimming: 1 base; junction bases outside the gene matches: 10. This CDR3 has 17 amino acids. CDR1 is GTSNPN, CDR2 SVGIG, per germline (reference sequence). CDR3 DNA: TGTGCCTGGATTTTAGCGGGAGGGCGTTATGGCACAGATACGCAGTATTTT. It specifies CAWILAGGRYGTDTQYF. The full variable domain, completed using reference TRBV30 and TRBJ2-3, is SQTIHQWPATLVQPVGSPLSLECTVEGTSNPNLYWYRQAAGRGLQLLFYSVGIGQISSEVPQNLSASRPQDRQFILSSKKLLLSDSGFYLCAWILAGGRYGTDTQYFGPGTRLTVL.

The rearrangement links TRBV20-1 to TRBJ2-7; D not resolved. The CDR3 sequence is 13 residues long. Trimming cost V 3 bases and J 1 base, with 10 bases left between them. The germline V gene encodes CDR1 DFQATT and CDR2 SNEGSKA (reference sequence). This CDR3 is CSASTSHSYEQYF. As DNA, the CDR3 is TGCAGTGCTAGTACAAGTCATTCCTACGAGCAGTACTTC.

The chain joins TRBV27 to TRBJ2-4, with a possible D match to TRBD1 (6 bases). The V gene lost 3 bases and the J gene lost 6 bases, with 9 bases spanning the gap. The CDR3 runs to 13 residues. Germline V gives CDR1 MNHEY, CDR2 SMNVEV (reference sequence). CDR3 nucleotides: TGTGCCAGCAGTTTGAGCAGGGGAAACATTCAGTACTTC. Protein product: CASSLSRGNIQYF.

This chain uses TRBV28 with TRBJ1-5, with D possibly TRBD1 on 6 matching bases. Per germline, CDR1 MDHEN and CDR2 SYDVKM. The CDR3 sequence is 15 residues long. V lost 5 bases and J lost 0, with 11 bases in between. CDR3: CASSRQAFSNQPQHF. CDR3 DNA: TGTGCCAGCAGTAGACAGGCATTTAGCAATCAGCCCCAGCATTTT. Looking up the rest from reference TRBV28 and TRBJ1-5 gives the full variable domain: DVKVTQSSRYLVKRTGEKVFLECVQDMDHENMFWYRQDPGLGLRLIYFSYDVKMKEKGDIPEGYSVSREKKERFSLILESASTNQTSMYLCASSRQAFSNQPQHFGDGTRLSIL.

This clone was seen only a few times. The chain uses TRBV7-9 and TRBJ2-5; tentatively, D is TRBD2 (6 bases). This CDR3 is built from 15 residues. CDR1 is SEHNR and CDR2 is FQNEAQ in the germline V gene (reference sequence). V gave up 3 bases and J gave up 2 bases, with 13 bases separating them. The CDR3, as DNA: TGTGCCAGCAGCTTTGGAGGGCCGACTCAAGAGACCCAGTACTTC. It codes for CASSFGGPTQETQYF.

The chain has TRBV4-2 and TRBJ1-1, with D tentatively TRBD1 (5 bases). The CDR3 has 14 residues. Per germline, CDR1 LGHNA and CDR2 YNFKEQ. Between the trimmed V and J ends, which lost 1 base and 7 bases, there was a span of 13 bases. The CDR3 spells CASSQVEDQGEAFF. The CDR3, as DNA: TGTGCCAGCAGCCAAGTTGAGGATCAGGGTGAAGCTTTCTTT.